Below, 20 T cell receptor beta chains from the same sample are listed, as sequenced in a study of metastatic and nonmetastatic thyroid tumors. Every patient was untreated before thyroid surgery. Through MiXCR, TCRdb re-clonotyped the PCR reads. The repertoire holds about 9,600 clones, with around 33% as singletons. Specimen: tumor tissue. The source of these receptors is a female donor with papillary thyroid cancer or a benign thyroid nodule (not recorded which). Some clones in this sample may be carry-over from other donors' samples.

In this sample, this clone is medium-sized. The chain is built from TRBV6-4 and TRBJ1-1; a weak D match, TRBD1 (5 bases). The CDR3 runs to 13 residues. Germline CDR1 MRHNA, CDR2 SNTAGT. Trimming left V 5 bases short and J 1 base short, with 8 bases between. The CDR3 sequence: CASSRTQNTEAFF. CDR3 coding DNA: TGTGCCAGCAGTCGGACACAGAACACTGAAGCTTTCTTT.

This clone ranks as medium-sized. This rearrangement joins TRBV6-2 or TRBV6-3 to TRBJ2-7; maybe TRBD1 (6 bases). Per germline, CDR1 MNHEY and CDR2 SVGEGT. Trimming left V 6 bases short and J 2 bases short, with 17 bases between. This CDR3 has 15 amino acids. CDR3 loop: CASSQPGHGTYEQYF. CDR3 in DNA: TGTGCCAGCAGCCAACCGGGACATGGCACCTACGAGCAGTACTTC.

The J gene is TRBJ2-2, the V gene TRBV10-3; no definite D call. Germline V gene sequence: CDR1 ENHRY, CDR2 SYGVKD. This CDR3 spans 13 amino acids. With 8 bases removed from V and 0 bases from J, the gap between germline ends came to 7 bases. The CDR3 region is CAISRTNTGELFF. The CDR3 nucleotides read TGTGCCATCTCGCGGACGAACACCGGGGAGCTGTTTTTT.

This clone has at least ten counts. This chain links TRBV5-6 with TRBJ1-2; 10 bases are a match to TRBD1. V dropped 4 bases and J dropped 3; count of bases not matched to a gene: 3. CDR3 length: 14 amino acids. The germline CDR1 and CDR2 sequences are SGHDT and YYEEEE. CDR3 DNA sequence: TGTGCCAGCAGCCCGACAGGGGGCGACTATGGCTACACCTTC. Its translation is CASSPTGGDYGYTF.

The CDR3 region has the DNA TGTGCCAGCAGCCGAGGACAGGGGTCTAGCTCCTATAATTCACCCCTCCACTTT. Protein: CASSRGQGSSSYNSPLHF. The chain joins TRBV28 to TRBJ1-6; 9 bases are shared with TRBD1. The CDR3 runs to 18 residues. The germline gives CDR1 MDHEN, CDR2 SYDVKM. Trimming removed 6 bases from V and 0 bases from J; junction bases left unmatched: 9.

This clone is medium-sized by share. J is TRBJ2-7 and V is TRBV3-1, with 10 bases lining up with TRBD2. This CDR3 region has 16 residues. Germline V gene lookup returns CDR1 LGHDT and CDR2 YNNKEL (reference sequence). Unmatched junction bases numbered 9, after V lost 0 bases and J lost 7 bases. The CDR3 DNA reads as TGTGCCAGCAGCCAAGATAATCTAGCGGGAGTTGGAGAGCAGTACTTC. This gives the protein CASSQDNLAGVGEQYF.

On this clone: This may stem from a read error, because a much larger clone lies one nucleotide away. V usage is TRBV7-2 and J usage is TRBJ2-5; 8 bases align to TRBD2. With V trimmed by 5 bases and J by 7 bases, 12 bases remained unmatched. This CDR3 is built from 15 residues. The germline V gene encodes CDR1 SGHTA and CDR2 FQGNSA. In DNA form, the CDR3 reads TGTGCCAGCAGCCCGCTCGGGGGGGGGTTGTGGACCCAGTACTTC. It translates to CASSPLGGGLWTQYF.

This clone counts as medium-sized. In nucleotides, the CDR3 is TGTGCCAGCATCGAAGCGGAGCTAGGGTACAATGAGCAGTTCTTC. Translating gives CASIEAELGYNEQFF. This chain links TRBV6-2 or TRBV6-3 with TRBJ2-1; weak D call: TRBD2 (5 bases). CDR1 MNHEY and CDR2 SVGEGT come from the germline V gene. Trimming pared 7 bases from V and 4 bases from J, leaving 17 bases between. This CDR3 contains 15 residues.

By share, this clone ranks as medium-sized. The chain employs TRBV14 and TRBJ2-1; 9 bases line up with TRBD1. V gave up 0 bases and J gave up 5 bases; unmatched junction bases: 5. CDR3 length: 16 amino acids. Germline CDR1 SGHDN, CDR2 FVKESK. The CDR3 here is CASSQEVGQGNNEQFF. The CDR3, as DNA: TGTGCCAGCAGCCAAGAAGTAGGACAGGGGAACAATGAGCAGTTCTTC.

By sample share, this clone is medium-sized. V is TRBV2 and J is TRBJ2-7; 8 positions match TRBD2. Germline loops: CDR1 SNHLY, CDR2 FYNNEI. The CDR3 runs to 14 residues. V gave up 4 bases and J gave up 2 bases; unmatched junction bases: 4. CDR3 region: CASSASGGTYEQYF. The CDR3 DNA is TGTGCCAGCAGTGCGAGCGGGGGTACCTACGAGCAGTACTTC.

This clone is labeled as medium-sized. The V gene is TRBV9, the J gene TRBJ1-5; 12 bases are a match to TRBD1. The CDR3 covers 16 residues. Trimming cost V 4 bases and J 5 bases; bases outside gene matches: 7. Germline lookup yields CDR1 SGDLS and CDR2 YYNGEE. In nucleotides, the CDR3 is TGTGCCAGCAGCAAAGGGGGACAGGGGGCTGATCAGCCCCAGCATTTT. This gives the protein CASSKGGQGADQPQHF.

CDR3 sequence (DNA): TGTGCCAGCAGCGTGACAGGGATAGGCTATGGCTACACCTTC. This sequence encodes CASSVTGIGYGYTF. The chain uses TRBV3-1 and TRBJ1-2; TRBD1 matches 7 bases. The CDR3 runs 14 residues. J was trimmed by 4 bases and V by 5 bases; bases with no gene match: 7. Germline V gene sequence: CDR1 LGHDT, CDR2 YNNKEL (reference sequence).

This clone is judged medium-sized. The gene calls are TRBV11-3 and TRBJ2-1; TRBD2 agrees at 8 bases. This CDR3 region has 16 residues. V was pared by 2 bases and J by 3 bases, with 6 bases of the junction left unmatched. Germline lookup yields CDR1 SGHNT and CDR2 YENEEA. CDR3 bases: TGTGCCAGCAGCTTACCCGGGACTAGTGTCTACAATGAGCAGTTCTTC. Amino acids: CASSLPGTSVYNEQFF.

The chain recombines TRBV28 with TRBJ2-7; a possible D gene is TRBD1 (5 bases). V lost 3 bases and J lost 2, with 8 bases in between. Germline V gives CDR1 MDHEN, CDR2 SYDVKM. This CDR3 has 13 residues. This CDR3 reads CASSFGHPYEQYF. The CDR3 DNA follows: TGTGCCAGCAGTTTTGGACACCCCTACGAGCAGTACTTC. Together with reference TRBV28 and TRBJ2-7, the CDR3 gives the full variable domain: DVKVTQSSRYLVKRTGEKVFLECVQDMDHENMFWYRQDPGLGLRLIYFSYDVKMKEKGDIPEGYSVSREKKERFSLILESASTNQTSMYLCASSFGHPYEQYFGPGTRLTVT.

In its sample, this clone was seen a few times. The identical CDR3 is also encoded by other nucleotide sequences in the sample. The rearrangement joins TRBV5-1 to TRBJ2-7; D ambiguous. V was clipped by 3 bases and J by 2 bases, with 18 bases between them. CDR1 and CDR2 (germline): SGHRS, YFSETQ. The CDR3 runs to 16 residues. In DNA form, the CDR3 reads TGCGCCAGCAGCTCTCCGGATGGATTTAGGCCCTACGAGCAGTACTTC. Residues: CASSSPDGFRPYEQYF.

The chain joins TRBV7-9 to TRBJ1-2, with D hard to call. Trimming stripped 1 base from V and 8 bases from J, with 8 bases between. Per the germline V gene, CDR1 is SEHNR and CDR2 is FQNEAQ (reference sequence). This CDR3 has 12 amino acids. In DNA, the CDR3 is TGTGCCAGCAGCTTAGAACAAGAAGGCTACACCTTC. Protein: CASSLEQEGYTF.

The CDR3 nucleotides read TGTGCCAGCAGTTCCGGACAGCCGTCCAACAATGAGCAGTTCTTC. Encoded protein: CASSSGQPSNNEQFF. The chain carries TRBV6-2 or TRBV6-3 and TRBJ2-1; perhaps TRBD1 as D (6 bases). CDR3 size: 15 residues. Deletions cut 4 bases from V and 5 bases from J, with 15 bases between. Germline CDR1 MNHEY, CDR2 SVGEGT.

This clone is labeled as medium-sized (0.01 to 0.1%). The rearrangement links TRBV20-1 to TRBJ1-2; 9 bases line up with TRBD1. The CDR3 consists of 13 residues. The germline V gene encodes CDR1 DFQATT and CDR2 SNEGSKA (reference sequence). With 6 bases clipped from V and 7 bases from J, the junction kept 9 bases outside the gene matches. CDR3 nucleotide sequence: TGCAGTGCGTCCGGGACAGGGTTCTTTGGCTACACCTTC. Translation: CSASGTGFFGYTF.

In the case of this clone: The junction shows a germline mismatch at one end, possibly a read error. This chain uses TRBV12-3 or TRBV12-4 with TRBJ2-7, with D perhaps given as TRBD1 or TRBD2 (7 bases each). There are 13 residues in the CDR3. CDR3: CASSLAVGQPKNF. The CDR3, as DNA: TGTGCCAGCAGCCTAGCGGTGGGACAGCCCAAAAACTTC.

This clone was observed a handful of times. Being one base from a much bigger clone, this may be a read error. The chain carries TRBV28 and TRBJ2-7; a possible D gene is TRBD2 (6 bases). CDR1 and CDR2 from the germline V gene are MDHEN and SYDVKM. The CDR3 sequence is 15 residues long. DNA for the CDR3: TGTGCCAGCAGATCTACTAGCCGGGTCTCCTACGAGCGGTACTTC. This translates into CASRSTSRVSYERYF.